This T cell receptor (beta chain) was found in a study of blood T cell repertoires in COVID-19. V lost 5 bases, J lost 5 bases, and 21 bases lay in between. There are 16 residues in the CDR3. Germline CDR1 reads SGHTA; CDR2 reads FQGNSA. This clone was counted a single time. Only in-frame clones appear in the TCRdb table, and some are missing; sequencing was by immunoSEQ multiplex PCR. Found here are 250,000 to 300,000 clones, over 70% of them singletons; the top ten hold around 6%. Sequenced material: peripheral blood. This chain connects TRBV7-2 to TRBJ1-2, with a weak D call TRBD1 (6 bases). The TCR was taken from an older man with acute or convalescent COVID-19. The CDR3 region has the DNA TGTGCCAGCAGCATTAACCGGGACACCCTTAGGTATGGCTACACCTTC. Its translation is CASSINRDTLRYGYTF.